The following is a TCR beta chain sequence with its context. The antigen is not known. Germline CDR1 is MGHRA and CDR2 is YSYEKL. Trimming removed 5 bases from V and 0 bases from J, with 10 bases in between. CDR3 length equals 14 residues. This record belongs to a study of cytomegalovirus exposure and HLA in healthy donors. Points from the study as a whole: Indistinguishable V segments such as TRBV6-2 and TRBV6-3 were excluded. Productive status was seen about 90% or about 30% of the time for most TCR beta V segments in an earlier analysis.

60 Vbeta and 13 Jbeta primers were used in PCR. TCRdb's copy holds only in-frame clones and misses some; the assay was immunoSEQ multiplex PCR. The listing records about 210,000 clones. The chain combines TRBV4-1 with TRBJ1-2; tentatively, D is TRBD1 (5 bases). The clonotype comes from a woman between 25 and 40 years old in good health and CMV-seropositive. Sequences were obtained from PBMCs. Here the CDR3 reads CASSSSTANYGYTF. The CDR3 DNA sequence: TGCGCCAGCAGCTCCTCGACAGCTAACTATGGCTACACCTTC.